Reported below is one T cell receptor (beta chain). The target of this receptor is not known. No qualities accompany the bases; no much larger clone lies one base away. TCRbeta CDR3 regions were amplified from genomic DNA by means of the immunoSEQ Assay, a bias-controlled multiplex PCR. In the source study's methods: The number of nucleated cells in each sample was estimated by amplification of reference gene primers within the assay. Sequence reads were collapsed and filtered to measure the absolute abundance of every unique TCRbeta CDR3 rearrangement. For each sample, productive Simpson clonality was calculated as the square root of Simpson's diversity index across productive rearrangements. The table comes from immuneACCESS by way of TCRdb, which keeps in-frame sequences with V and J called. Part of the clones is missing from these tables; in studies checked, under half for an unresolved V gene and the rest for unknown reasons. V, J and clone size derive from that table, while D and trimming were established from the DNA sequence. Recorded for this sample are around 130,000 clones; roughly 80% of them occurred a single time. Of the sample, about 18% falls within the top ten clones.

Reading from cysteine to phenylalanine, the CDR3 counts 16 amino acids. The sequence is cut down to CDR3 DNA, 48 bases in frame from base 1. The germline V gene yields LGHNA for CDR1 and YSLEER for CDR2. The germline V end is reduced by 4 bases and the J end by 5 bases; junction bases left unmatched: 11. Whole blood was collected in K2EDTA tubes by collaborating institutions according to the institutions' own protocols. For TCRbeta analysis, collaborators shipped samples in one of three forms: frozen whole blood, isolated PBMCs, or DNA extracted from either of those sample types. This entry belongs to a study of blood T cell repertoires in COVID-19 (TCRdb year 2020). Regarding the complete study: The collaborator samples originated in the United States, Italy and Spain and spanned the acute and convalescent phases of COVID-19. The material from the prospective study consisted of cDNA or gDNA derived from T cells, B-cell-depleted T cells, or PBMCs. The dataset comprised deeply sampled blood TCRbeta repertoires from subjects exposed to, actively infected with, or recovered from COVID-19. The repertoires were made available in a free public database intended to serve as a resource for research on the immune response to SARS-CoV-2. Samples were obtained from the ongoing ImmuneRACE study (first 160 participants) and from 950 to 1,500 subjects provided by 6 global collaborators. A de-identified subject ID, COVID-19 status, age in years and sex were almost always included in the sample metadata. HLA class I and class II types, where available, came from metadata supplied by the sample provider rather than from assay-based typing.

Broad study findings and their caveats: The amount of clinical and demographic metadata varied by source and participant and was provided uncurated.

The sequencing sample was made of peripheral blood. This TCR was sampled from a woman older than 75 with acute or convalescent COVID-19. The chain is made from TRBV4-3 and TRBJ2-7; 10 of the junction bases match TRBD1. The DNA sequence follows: TGCGCCAGCAGCCGAATTCCGGGACAGGGGTCCAACGAGCAGTACTTC. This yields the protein CASSRIPGQGSNEQYF.